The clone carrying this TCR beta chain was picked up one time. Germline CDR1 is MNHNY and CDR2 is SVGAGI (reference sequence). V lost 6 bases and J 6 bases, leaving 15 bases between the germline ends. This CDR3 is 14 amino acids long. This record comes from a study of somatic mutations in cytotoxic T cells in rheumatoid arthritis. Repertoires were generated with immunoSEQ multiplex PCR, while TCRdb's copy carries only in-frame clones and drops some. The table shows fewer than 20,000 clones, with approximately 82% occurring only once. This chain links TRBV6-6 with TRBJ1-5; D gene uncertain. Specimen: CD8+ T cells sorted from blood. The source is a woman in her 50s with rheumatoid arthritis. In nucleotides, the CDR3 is TGTGCCAGCAGCCCCGGACCCCCGGGTCAGCCCCAGCATTTT. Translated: CASSPGPPGQPQHF.